This section outlines one T cell receptor (beta chain) sequence together with its context. Its antigen has not been determined. No base quality information exists; no much larger clone differs at one position. High-throughput TCR beta sequencing profiled peripheral blood CD8+ and CD4+ T cells from healthy donors, Susac syndrome patients and multiple sclerosis patients. Healthy donors were included as age- and sex-matched controls. Bulk CD8+ and CD4+ T cells were purified magnetically by negative isolation, whereas CD8+ TEMRA cells were enriched by FACS. Blood was collected in EDTA tubes and processed within 24 hours, with PBMCs isolated through density gradient centrifugation. PBMCs intended for TCR sequencing were cryopreserved in liquid nitrogen and thawed later in a water bath at 37 degrees C. The sorted or isolated CD4+, CD8+ and CD8+ TEMRA cells had a purity of 90% or higher. The sample is drawn from a study of CD8 T cells in Susac syndrome (dated by TCRdb to between 2018 and 2021). Notes on the research overall: The study used repertoire sequencing to test whether antigen drove CD8+ T cell activation and differentiation in Susac syndrome. The study compared CD8+ T cell repertoire clonality among over ten healthy donors, around 14 Susac syndrome patients and roughly 16 multiple sclerosis patients.

RNA was extracted using the RNeasy kit, and roughly 0.5 to 1 microgram was reverse transcribed with random hexamers. The immunoSEQ multiplex PCR assay, which covers 54 Vbeta and 13 Jbeta segments, was used to amplify TCR beta CDR3 regions. Bias from PCR amplification was corrected by using a synthetic template baseline for primer optimization and for computational correction. On the study's bioinformatics: Reads were annotated to V, D and J genes according to IMGT and were analyzed with immunoSEQ Analyzer, with only productive sequences retained. Clonality was computed as one minus Shannon entropy normalized by log2 of the number of productive unique sequences. For each patient and control, public and private clones were evaluated within the 100 most prevalent clones. Clones were defined as Susac-specific if absent from the healthy and MS cohorts, from 1052 published viral clones and from other ImmuneACCESS disease sequences. The raw public data were reprocessed by TCRdb itself: fastp quality trimming at Q25, MiXCR clonotype calling, in-frame beta chains only. Every distinct CDR3 protein forms one entry, paired with its most common genes and DNA. The V and J calls were not made by the authors but by TCRdb's processing. The sample yields about 22,000 distinct CDR3 sequences; 93% were counted once. The top ten clones comprise 0.25% to 0.3% of the sample.

What the work shows at the level of the full study, not this receptor alone: The number of individuals in the TCR sequencing and HLA analysis was recognized as being relatively small.

The sequence derives from a human donor in good health. Sequencing was done on a sample of CD8+ T cells from PBMCs.

The DNA reads TGTGCCAGCAGTGAAGACCCAGGGACCTACGAGCAGTACTTC. This sequence encodes CASSEDPGTYEQYF. The chain links TRBV2 with TRBJ2-7; TRBD1 is a weak D gene call, 5 bases matching. CDR1 and CDR2, looked up from the germline V gene, are SNHLY and FYNNEI. V sheds 1 base and J sheds 2 bases, leaving 9 bases between their ends. The cysteine opens and the phenylalanine closes a CDR3 of 14 amino acids. The kept DNA is CDR3 alone, 42 bases in frame from the first base.